This is a list of T cell receptor beta chains from one sample in a study of synovial regulatory T cells in juvenile arthritis. Repertoires were generated with immunoSEQ multiplex PCR, while TCRdb's copy carries only in-frame clones and drops some. This repertoire includes approximately 9,600 clones. The sample was Treg cells from blood. The receptors derive from a donor aged 2-30 years with juvenile idiopathic arthritis. CDR3s include the opening cysteine and the closing phenylalanine or tryptophan. The size field is filled for only some rows; it gives once, few, many or a size class.

V gene: TRBV5-1; clone size: NA; CDR3 length: 17; J gene: TRBJ2-1; CDR3 protein: CASSPGTSGDHGNEQFF
V gene: TRBV5-4; clone size: NA; CDR3 length: 14; J gene: TRBJ2-3; CDR3 protein: CASSLGADRDTQYF
V gene: TRBV19; clone size: NA; CDR3 length: 15; J gene: TRBJ1-3; CDR3 protein: CASRQSTSSGNTIYF
V gene: TRBV18; clone size: NA; CDR3 length: 16; J gene: TRBJ1-6; CDR3 protein: CASSPAHSVDYSPLHF
V gene: TRBV19; clone size: medium-sized; CDR3 length: 16; J gene: TRBJ2-1; CDR3 protein: CASSIVRLAGVHEQFF
V gene: TRBV5-1; clone size: NA; CDR3 length: 14; J gene: TRBJ2-7; CDR3 protein: CASSLTTSPYEQYF
V gene: TRBV6-6; clone size: NA; CDR3 length: 13; J gene: TRBJ2-7; CDR3 protein: CASSSPALVEQYF
V gene: TRBV7-2; clone size: NA; CDR3 length: 15; J gene: TRBJ1-1; CDR3 protein: CASSLVGKGNTEAFF
V gene: TRBV18; clone size: medium-sized; CDR3 length: 14; J gene: TRBJ1-1; CDR3 protein: CASSPPLDHTEAFF
V gene: TRBV18; clone size: NA; CDR3 length: 15; J gene: TRBJ2-1; CDR3 protein: CASSLTGQRDNEQFF
V gene: TRBV10-2; clone size: NA; CDR3 length: 13; J gene: TRBJ1-6; CDR3 protein: CASYDREGTPLHF
V gene: TRBV5-1; clone size: NA; CDR3 length: 13; J gene: TRBJ1-1; CDR3 protein: CATQGAPNTEAFF
V gene: TRBV5-1; clone size: NA; CDR3 length: 17; J gene: TRBJ1-3; CDR3 protein: CASSLEAGGSTGNTIYF
V gene: TRBV30; clone size: NA; CDR3 length: 13; J gene: TRBJ1-5; CDR3 protein: CAWSVTGRQPQHF
V gene: TRBV18; clone size: NA; CDR3 length: 15; J gene: TRBJ2-1; CDR3 protein: CASSLQGAVYNEQFF
V gene: TRBV6-6; clone size: NA; CDR3 length: 13; J gene: TRBJ2-2; CDR3 protein: CASSFPASGELFF
V gene: TRBV11-2; clone size: NA; CDR3 length: 17; J gene: TRBJ1-1; CDR3 protein: CASSLNGRVGGGTEAFF
V gene: TRBV19; clone size: NA; CDR3 length: 15; J gene: TRBJ1-5; CDR3 protein: CASSPALGGLQPQHF
V gene: TRBV5-5; clone size: NA; CDR3 length: 12; J gene: TRBJ2-1; CDR3 protein: CASSLEVGEQFF
V gene: TRBV18; clone size: NA; CDR3 length: 12; J gene: TRBJ1-1; CDR3 protein: CASSPVKGAAFF
V gene: TRBV28; clone size: NA; CDR3 length: 15; J gene: TRBJ2-7; CDR3 protein: CASSPLRQGFDEQYF
V gene: TRBV29-1; clone size: NA; CDR3 length: 10; J gene: TRBJ1-1; CDR3 protein: CSVEAREAFF
V gene: TRBV5-1; clone size: NA; CDR3 length: 15; J gene: TRBJ2-5; CDR3 protein: CASSLANLAGETQYF
V gene: TRBV19; clone size: NA; CDR3 length: 16; J gene: TRBJ2-1; CDR3 protein: CASSIGTGSSYNEQFF
V gene: TRBV29-1; clone size: NA; CDR3 length: 15; J gene: TRBJ2-7; CDR3 protein: CSVSETSGGYYEQYF
V gene: TRBV2; clone size: NA; CDR3 length: 13; J gene: TRBJ1-5; CDR3 protein: CASSEAYTKPQHF
V gene: TRBV6-6; clone size: NA; CDR3 length: 15; J gene: TRBJ2-1; CDR3 protein: CASTQPGTPYNEQFF
V gene: TRBV28; clone size: NA; CDR3 length: 14; J gene: TRBJ1-4; CDR3 protein: CASRLTGGVEKLFF
V gene: TRBV28; clone size: NA; CDR3 length: 11; J gene: TRBJ2-1; CDR3 protein: CATRRVNEQFF
V gene: TRBV7-2; clone size: NA; CDR3 length: 16; J gene: TRBJ2-2; CDR3 protein: CASSLVKASGAGELFF